A single sample is the source of the 24 T cell receptor beta chains below, sequenced in a study of T cells after yellow fever vaccination. TCRdb processed the 5' RACE reads anew with MiXCR; each CDR3 protein has one entry. The sample has about 400,000 distinct CDR3 sequences, 11% seen once; the top ten hold 18%. The source was PBMCs, collected on the day of the first yellow fever vaccination. Every receptor here comes from a man younger than 35 who received the YFV17D yellow fever vaccine.

V usage is TRBV7-3 and J usage is TRBJ2-7; D is ambiguous. The CDR3 contains 13 residues. The germline gives CDR1 SGHTA, CDR2 FQGTGA. V was cut by 0 bases and J by 4 bases, with 7 bases left in between. The CDR3 coding sequence is TGTGCCAGCAGCTTAACACCCGGGTACGAGCAGTACGTC. It is translated as CASSLTPGYEQYV.

This clonotype was picked up a small number of times. This chain uses TRBV28 with TRBJ1-6, with unresolved D. Trimming took off 6 bases at V and 10 bases at J, with 10 bases between the two ends. Germline V gene data show CDR1 as MDHEN and CDR2 as SYDVKM. There are 12 residues in the CDR3. The CDR3 here is CASRHDISPLHF. CDR3 in DNA: TGTGCCAGCAGGCACGACATCTCACCCCTCCACTTT.

The chain joins TRBV3-1 to TRBJ1-1; a weak D match, TRBD1 (5 bases). The CDR3 runs to 12 residues. V shed 8 bases and J shed 2 bases, with 9 bases lying between them. The germline V gene has CDR1 LGHDT and CDR2 YNNKEL (reference sequence). The CDR3 loop reads CASSDSNTEAFF. CDR3 nucleotides: TGTGCCAGCTCCGACAGTAACACTGAAGCTTTCTTT. The variable domain in full, completed from reference TRBV3-1 and TRBJ1-1, reads DTAVSQTPKYLVTQMGNDKSIKCEQNLGHDTMYWYKQDSKKFLKIMFSYNNKELIINETVPNRFSPKSPDKAHLNLHINSLELGDSAVYFCASSDSNTEAFFGQGTRLTVV.

Only a few counts were recorded for this clonotype. CDR3 nucleotide sequence: TGTGCCAGCAGTCCTAGGAGCTCCTACGAGCAGTACGTC. As protein: CASSPRSSYEQYV. V gene TRBV7-9 combines with J gene TRBJ2-7; no firm D call. CDR1 and CDR2 from the germline V gene are SEHNR and FQNEAQ (reference sequence). V gave up 6 bases and J gave up 0 bases, with 9 bases separating them. CDR3 length: 13 residues.

This clonotype was detected many times. This chain connects TRBV12-3 or TRBV12-4 to TRBJ1-1; D is possibly TRBD1 (5 bases). Trimming took off 3 bases at V and 2 bases at J, with 13 bases between the two ends. The CDR3 contains 15 residues. CDR3 nucleotides: TGTGCCAGCAGTTTTGGTGGGACGGTAAACACTGAAGCTTTCTTT. Amino acids: CASSFGGTVNTEAFF.

This clonotype occurred a few times. V and J are TRBV7-2 and TRBJ2-3; 9 bases align to TRBD1. CDR1 is SGHTA and CDR2 is FQGNSA in the germline V gene. The CDR3 covers 17 residues. V shed 7 bases and J 7 bases; nucleotides not matched to a gene: 18. The chain's CDR3 is CASTWGSRDRGRHTQYF. The CDR3 DNA reads TGTGCCAGCACCTGGGGCTCTCGTGACAGGGGGAGGCATACGCAGTATTTT.

This clonotype was counted ten times or more. The chain joins TRBV7-9 to TRBJ1-1; TRBD1 agrees at 10 bases. CDR3 length: 15 amino acids. CDR1 is SEHNR and CDR2 is FQNEAQ in the germline V gene (reference sequence). V lost 5 bases and J lost 3; bases outside the gene matches: 6. The CDR3 region is CASSPWTGGDTEAFF. The CDR3, as DNA: TGTGCCAGCAGCCCCTGGACAGGGGGGGACACTGAAGCTTTCTTT.

CDR3 amino acids: CASSPTPTSSDEQFF. The CDR3 DNA follows: TGCGCCAGCAGCCCCACTCCTACTAGTAGCGATGAGCAGTTCTTC. The chain uses TRBV5-1 and TRBJ2-1, with a possible D match to TRBD2 (5 bases). The V end was cut by 4 bases, the J end by 8 bases, with 19 bases between. The CDR3 is 15 residues long. The germline V gene encodes CDR1 SGHRS and CDR2 YFSETQ. Based on the CDR3 plus reference TRBV5-1 and TRBJ2-1, the full variable domain is KAGVTQTPRYLIKTRGQQVTLSCSPISGHRSVSWYQQTPGQGLQFLFEYFSETQRNKGNFPGRFSGRQFSNSRSEMNVSTLELGDSALYLCASSPTPTSSDEQFFGPGTRLTVL.

This clonotype appeared a few times. This chain joins TRBV4-1 and TRBJ1-4; D gene unclear. The CDR3 loop spans 16 amino acids. Trimming removed 2 bases at V and 2 bases at J, with 12 bases between. In germline, CDR1 is MGHRA, CDR2 YSYEKL. The CDR3: CASSQPRDTTNEKLFF. The CDR3 DNA sequence: TGCGCCAGCAGCCAACCTAGAGACACTACTAATGAAAAACTGTTTTTT.

The gene calls are TRBV28 and TRBJ1-3, with D maybe TRBD1 (5 bases). Germline loops: CDR1 MDHEN, CDR2 SYDVKM. CDR3 length: 14 amino acids. V lost 6 bases and J lost 2, with 11 bases in between. Here the CDR3 reads CASRVGTAGNTIYF. CDR3 nucleotides: TGTGCCAGCAGGGTCGGGACGGCTGGAAACACCATATATTTT.

This clonotype was found a few times. The chain joins TRBV9 to TRBJ2-3; D unclear. Trimming removed 5 bases from V and 1 base from J, with 14 bases in between. Germline-derived CDR1 and CDR2 are SGDLS and YYNGEE. There are 15 residues in the CDR3. The CDR3, as DNA: TGTGCCAGCAGTAATCTACCTTCTGGCACAGATACGCAGTATTTT. As protein: CASSNLPSGTDTQYF.

This clonotype was picked up a small number of times. The chain employs TRBV18 and TRBJ1-5; the D is unclear. Trimming cost V 2 bases and J 0 bases, with 11 bases left between them. CDR1 and CDR2 (germline): KGHSH, LQKENI. CDR3 length: 16 amino acids. The CDR3 DNA reads as TGTGCCAGCTCACCATCTACCGCAAATAGCAATCAGCCCCAGCATTTT. It translates to CASSPSTANSNQPQHF.

This clonotype was counted only a few times. The chain couples TRBV4-2 to TRBJ2-3; D is unclear. CDR3 length: 12 amino acids. The V and J ends lost 4 bases and 7 bases respectively, with 9 bases between them. In germline, CDR1 is LGHNA, CDR2 YNFKEQ. CDR3 nucleotides: TGTGCCAGCAGCCCGGGCGCCAATACGCAGTATTTT. It encodes CASSPGANTQYF.

V and J are TRBV19 and TRBJ2-7; D is uncertain. Germline V gene sequence: CDR1 LNHDA, CDR2 SQIVND (reference sequence). This CDR3 contains 13 residues. Trimming took 3 bases from V and 3 from J, leaving 9 bases between them. CDR3 coding DNA: TGTGCCAGTAGTATGGTTTTGGGCTACGAGCAGTACTTC. It yields the protein CASSMVLGYEQYF. Using reference TRBV19 and TRBJ2-7 for the parts outside the CDR3, the full variable domain is DGGITQSPKYLFRKEGQNVTLSCEQNLNHDAMYWYRQDPGQGLRLIYYSQIVNDFQKGDIAEGYSVSREKKESFPLTVTSAQKNPTAFYLCASSMVLGYEQYFGPGTRLTVT.

This clonotype was recorded at least ten times. The chain links TRBV20-1 to TRBJ1-5; TRBD1 matches at 7 bases. Trimming took 3 bases from V and 4 from J; bases not matched to a gene: 6. Germline V gene lookup returns CDR1 DFQATT and CDR2 SNEGSKA (reference sequence). This CDR3 contains 14 residues. CDR3 protein: CSASGDRVNQPQHF. CDR3 in DNA: TGCAGTGCTAGTGGGGACAGAGTTAATCAGCCCCAGCATTTT.

The V and J genes are TRBV5-1 and TRBJ2-5, with D maybe TRBD2 (5 bases). Trimming removed 5 bases at V and 6 bases at J, with 20 bases between. The CDR3 length is 15 residues. Germline V lookup: CDR1 SGHRS, CDR2 YFSETQ. The CDR3 nucleotides are TGCGCCAGCAGTTCGTTCGGAGGCCGTTCCAAGACCCAGTACTTC. Amino acid sequence: CASSSFGGRSKTQYF.

This clonotype was found a few times. The V gene is TRBV4-2, the J gene TRBJ2-1; D unclear. V lost 2 bases and J 1 base, leaving 18 bases between the germline ends. Germline CDR1 and CDR2: LGHNA and YNFKEQ. The CDR3 is made up of 18 amino acids. CDR3 in DNA: TGTGCCAGCAGCCAAAACTCTGTACGGTTAGGGTCCTACAATGAGCAGTTCTTC. Amino acids: CASSQNSVRLGSYNEQFF.

There are a few counts of this clonotype. This chain joins TRBV6-5 and TRBJ2-7; TRBD2 matches 8 bases. From germline, CDR1 is MNHEY and CDR2 SVGAGI. V shed 2 bases, J shed 9 bases, and the junction held 9 bases outside the gene matches. This CDR3 region has 14 residues. The CDR3 loop is CASSYNSGGFSQYF. The CDR3 region has the DNA TGTGCCAGCAGTTACAACAGCGGGGGATTCTCGCAGTACTTC.

This clonotype was counted a few times. J is TRBJ1-2 and V is TRBV20-1, with D tentatively TRBD1 (6 bases). CDR1 and CDR2 from the germline V gene are DFQATT and SNEGSKA (reference sequence). With 6 bases removed from V and 2 bases from J, the gap between germline ends came to 13 bases. The CDR3 is 13 residues long. The CDR3 loop reads CSARRGQNYGYTF. The CDR3 region has the DNA TGCAGTGCCCGCAGAGGACAGAACTATGGCTACACCTTC.

This clonotype was counted a few times. The genes are TRBV12-3 or TRBV12-4 and TRBJ2-2; D might be TRBD1 (6 bases). Trimming took off 3 bases at V and 13 bases at J, with 12 bases between the two ends. The length of the CDR3 is 12 residues. The CDR3 region is CASSLTGRGLFF. CDR3 coding DNA: TGTGCCAGCAGTTTGACAGGCAGGGGGCTGTTTTTT.

The chain recombines TRBV29-1 with TRBJ1-5; 9 positions match TRBD1. Trimming took 4 bases from V and 5 from J; bases not matched to a gene: 0. Germline-derived CDR1 and CDR2 are SQVTM and ANQGSEA. The CDR3 covers 12 residues. CDR3 sequence: CSVGQGDQPQHF. In DNA form, the CDR3 reads TGCAGCGTTGGACAGGGGGATCAGCCCCAGCATTTT.

V and J are TRBV9 and TRBJ1-1; no clear D. Germline CDR1 and CDR2: SGDLS and YYNGEE. CDR3 length equals 14 residues. Trimming removed 0 bases at V and 0 bases at J, with 6 bases between. The CDR3 sequence: CASSVAGVNTEAFF. The DNA of the CDR3 is TGTGCCAGCAGCGTAGCCGGGGTGAACACTGAAGCTTTCTTT. The full variable domain, its missing parts supplied by reference TRBV9 and TRBJ1-1, is DSGVTQTPKHLITATGQRVTLRCSPRSGDLSVYWYQQSLDQGLQFLIQYYNGEERAKGNILERFSAQQFPDLHSELNLSSLELGDSALYFCASSVAGVNTEAFFGQGTRLTVV.

Many counts were recorded for this clonotype. The chain uses TRBV5-1 and TRBJ2-2; D ambiguous. Per the germline V gene, CDR1 is SGHRS and CDR2 is YFSETQ. The CDR3 spans 16 residues. Trimming took 0 bases from V and 0 from J, leaving 9 bases between them. The CDR3 sequence: CASSLGARTNTGELFF. CDR3 sequence (DNA): TGCGCCAGCAGCTTGGGGGCTAGAACGAACACCGGGGAGCTGTTTTTT.

The rearrangement links TRBV6-1 to TRBJ2-7; D ambiguous. V was shortened by 7 bases and J by 6 bases, with 13 bases between the two germline ends. Germline values: CDR1 MNHNS, CDR2 SASEGT. The CDR3 length is 12 residues. CDR3 amino acids: CASTTTRGEQYF. The CDR3, as DNA: TGTGCCAGCACTACGACCCGAGGCGAGCAGTACTTC.